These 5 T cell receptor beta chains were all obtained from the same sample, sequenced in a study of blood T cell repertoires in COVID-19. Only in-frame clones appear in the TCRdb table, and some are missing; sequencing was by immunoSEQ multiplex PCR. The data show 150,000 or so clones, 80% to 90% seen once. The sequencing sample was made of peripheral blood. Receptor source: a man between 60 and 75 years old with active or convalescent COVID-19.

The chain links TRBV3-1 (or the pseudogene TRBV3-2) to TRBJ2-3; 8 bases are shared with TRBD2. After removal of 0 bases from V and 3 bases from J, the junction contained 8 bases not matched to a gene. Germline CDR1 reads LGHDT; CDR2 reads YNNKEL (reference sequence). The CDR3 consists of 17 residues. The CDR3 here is CASSQEGRGAGTDTQYF. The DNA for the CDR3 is TGTGCCAGCAGCCAAGAGGGGCGGGGGGCCGGTACAGATACGCAGTATTTT.

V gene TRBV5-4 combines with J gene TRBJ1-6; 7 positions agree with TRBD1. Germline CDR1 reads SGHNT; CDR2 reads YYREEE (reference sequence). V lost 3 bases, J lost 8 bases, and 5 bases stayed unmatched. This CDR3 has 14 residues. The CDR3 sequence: CASSSQGKDSPLHF. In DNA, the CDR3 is TGTGCCAGCAGCTCACAGGGGAAGGATTCACCCCTCCACTTT.

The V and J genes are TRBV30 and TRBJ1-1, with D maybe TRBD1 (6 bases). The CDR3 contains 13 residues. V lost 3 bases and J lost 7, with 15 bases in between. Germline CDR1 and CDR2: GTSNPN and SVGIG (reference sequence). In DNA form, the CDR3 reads TGTGCCTGGAGCGAGACAGGCGCTTTTGAAGCTTTCTTT. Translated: CAWSETGAFEAFF.

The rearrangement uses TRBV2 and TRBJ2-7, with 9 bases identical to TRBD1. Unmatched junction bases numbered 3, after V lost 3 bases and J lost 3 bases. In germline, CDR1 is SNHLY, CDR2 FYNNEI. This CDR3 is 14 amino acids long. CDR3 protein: CASSEGQGHYEQYF. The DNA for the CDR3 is TGTGCCAGCAGTGAGGGACAGGGACACTACGAGCAGTACTTC.

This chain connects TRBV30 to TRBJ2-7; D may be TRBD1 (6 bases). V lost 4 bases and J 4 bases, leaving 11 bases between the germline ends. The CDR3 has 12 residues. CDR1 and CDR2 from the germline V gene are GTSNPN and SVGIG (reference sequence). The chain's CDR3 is CAWTPDSYEQYF. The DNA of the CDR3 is TGTGCCTGGACCCCGGACAGTTACGAGCAGTACTTC.